This T cell receptor beta chain was captured by sequencing in a study of blood T cell repertoires in COVID-19. The CDR3 loop spans 17 amino acids. With 4 bases clipped from V and 2 bases from J, the junction kept 12 bases outside the gene matches. The germline V gene has CDR1 SGHTA and CDR2 FQGNSA. The study drew participants aged roughly 18 to 89 years from roughly 25 US areas. TCRdb's table, derived via immunoSEQ multiplex PCR, lists solely in-frame clones and lacks some. The profile shows about 400,000 clones, 88% of them singletons. Input material: PBMCs or T cells enriched from blood (not recorded which). The origin of this receptor is a woman aged 30 to 39 with acute COVID-19. This chain joins TRBV7-2 and TRBJ2-3; 7 nucleotides align to TRBD2. The CDR3 reads CASSSSPPGGTTDTQYF. CDR3 sequence (DNA): TGTGCCAGCAGCTCGAGCCCGCCCGGGGGGACCACAGATACGCAGTATTTT.